The rows below give T cell receptor beta chains drawn from one sample of a study of blood T cell repertoires in COVID-19. Sequencing used immunoSEQ multiplex PCR; TCRdb keeps in-frame clones, though not all of them. This sample has 150,000 to 250,000 clones; 80% to 90% occur once, and the top ten carry 12%. Sequencing used PBMCs or T cells enriched from blood (not recorded which). Every receptor here comes from a man aged 40-55 years who had recovered from COVID-19. CDR3s include the opening cysteine and the closing phenylalanine or tryptophan. D genes are given only for firm matches. Clone size, where shown, is once, few, many, or a class for clones that have expanded.

D | J | size | V | CDR3 | DNA
. | TRBJ1-1 | . | TRBV4-2 | CASSQDPTGFGTEAFF | TGTGCCAGCAGCCAAGATCCGACCGGGTTCGGGACTGAAGCTTTCTTT
. | TRBJ1-5 | . | TRBV28 | CASSTLGQNQPQHF | TGTGCCAGCAGCACCCTTGGGCAAAATCAGCCCCAGCATTTT
. | TRBJ2-1 | . | TRBV2 | CASRERELVYNEQFF | TGTGCCAGCAGGGAACGCGAGTTAGTCTACAATGAGCAGTTCTTC
. | TRBJ1-5 | . | TRBV12-3/TRBV12-4 | CASSLLGDQPQHF | TGTGCCAGCAGTTTACTCGGGGATCAGCCCCAGCATTTT
. | TRBJ2-1 | . | TRBV27 | CASSLADYNEQFF | TGTGCCAGCAGTTTGGCGGACTACAATGAGCAGTTCTTC
. | TRBJ1-4 | . | TRBV30 | CAWSVRERTFF | TGTGCCTGGAGTGTACGAGAACGAACGTTTTTT
. | TRBJ1-2 | . | TRBV29-1 | CSVERPGRMEGYTF | TGCAGCGTTGAAAGGCCAGGGAGGATGGAAGGCTACACCTTC
TRBD1 | TRBJ1-2 | . | TRBV9 | CASSARQGADGGYTF | TGTGCCAGCAGCGCTAGACAGGGAGCTGACGGTGGCTACACCTTC
. | TRBJ2-1 | . | TRBV7-3 | CASSPQGYYNEQFF | TGTGCCAGCAGCCCCCAGGGGTACTACAATGAGCAGTTCTTC
. | TRBJ1-2 | . | TRBV29-1 | CSAIRGQYGYTF | TGCAGCGCGATACGGGGTCAATATGGCTACACCTTC
TRBD1 | TRBJ2-1 | . | TRBV24-1 | CATSRADRYNEQFF | TGTGCCACCTCTCGGGCGGACAGGTACAATGAGCAGTTCTTC
TRBD1 | TRBJ1-2 | . | TRBV7-9 | CASSIPDRGRDYGYTF | TGTGCCAGCAGCATCCCCGACAGGGGGCGCGACTATGGCTACACCTTC
TRBD2 | TRBJ2-1 | . | TRBV24-1 | CATSDYLTSGGSYNEQFF | TGTGCCACCAGTGATTACCTGACTAGCGGAGGCTCCTACAATGAGCAGTTCTTC
. | TRBJ1-3 | . | TRBV19 | CASSIGEGGKNTIYF | TGTGCCAGTAGTATAGGTGAGGGAGGAAAAAACACCATATATTTT
TRBD1 | TRBJ1-1 | few | TRBV3-1/TRBV3-2 | CASRSQGKGTEAFF | TGTGCCAGCAGGTCACAGGGGAAGGGCACTGAAGCTTTCTTT
TRBD1 | TRBJ1-5 | once | TRBV6-1 | CASSEDRGWSNQPQHF | TGTGCCAGCAGTGAGGACAGGGGATGGAGCAATCAGCCCCAGCATTTT
TRBD1 | TRBJ1-5 | . | TRBV19 | CASSPWTGGTQPQHF | TGTGCCAGTAGTCCCTGGACAGGGGGCACTCAGCCCCAGCATTTT
. | TRBJ2-2 | once | TRBV13 | CASSLAAGGNTGELFF | TGTGCCAGCAGCTTAGCTGCAGGAGGGAACACCGGGGAGCTGTTTTTT
. | TRBJ2-7 | . | TRBV5-8 | CASSLATVTYEQYF | TGTGCCAGCAGCTTGGCGACTGTTACCTACGAGCAGTACTTC
. | TRBJ1-2 | . | TRBV6-6 | CASTGLEGLDGYTF | TGTGCCAGCACCGGGTTGGAGGGGTTAGATGGCTACACCTTC
. | TRBJ1-2 | . | TRBV18 | CASSPATGGYTF | TGTGCCAGCTCACCAGCCACAGGGGGCTACACCTTC
TRBD1 | TRBJ1-5 | . | TRBV30 | CAWSVRGLISNQPQHF | TGTGCCTGGAGTGTAAGGGGGCTAATCAGCAATCAGCCCCAGCATTTT
. | TRBJ1-5 | . | TRBV5-1 | CASSLGLNNQPQHF | TGCGCCAGCAGCTTGGGACTGAATAATCAGCCCCAGCATTTT
. | TRBJ2-3 | . | TRBV7-9 | CASSQRTTRDTQYF | TGTGCCAGCAGCCAACGGACTACGAGAGATACGCAGTATTTT
. | TRBJ1-2 | . | TRBV7-2 | CASSLNGGAGGYTF | TGTGCCAGCAGCTTAAATGGGGGCGCGGGTGGCTACACCTTC
. | TRBJ2-2 | . | TRBV4-2 | CASSYILAARAGELFF | TGTGCCAGCAGCTACATCTTAGCGGCGAGGGCCGGGGAGCTGTTTTTT
TRBD1 | TRBJ2-1 | many | TRBV7-9 | CASSLDQGAFFDEQFF | TGTGCCAGCAGCTTAGACCAGGGGGCGTTTTTTGATGAGCAGTTCTTC
TRBD2 | TRBJ2-3 | . | TRBV5-1 | CASSLTSGTADTQYF | TGCGCCAGCAGCTTGACTAGCGGGACGGCAGATACGCAGTATTTT
TRBD1 | TRBJ2-7 | . | TRBV5-6 | CASSLEGARGGQYF | TGTGCCAGCAGCTTGGAGGGGGCCCGTGGGGGGCAGTACTTC
. | TRBJ2-2 | . | TRBV30 | CAWSADRTGELFF | TGTGCCTGGAGTGCTGACAGGACCGGGGAGCTGTTTTTT
. | TRBJ1-5 | . | TRBV4-2 | CASSQVRFGDQPQHF | TGTGCCAGCAGCCAAGTACGATTCGGGGATCAGCCCCAGCATTTT
. | TRBJ1-5 | . | TRBV7-9 | CASSSTGSGQPQHF | TGTGCCAGCAGCTCTACAGGGTCCGGGCAGCCCCAGCATTTT
TRBD2 | TRBJ2-1 | . | TRBV28 | CASSSGGDYNEQFF | TGTGCCAGCAGCAGCGGGGGGGACTACAATGAGCAGTTCTTC
. | TRBJ2-6 | . | TRBV6-4 | CASSPTGNSGANVLTF | TGTGCCAGCAGTCCTACAGGGAACTCTGGGGCCAACGTCCTGACTTTC
. | TRBJ1-5 | . | TRBV29-1 | CSVLQGPPNQPQHF | TGCAGCGTCCTTCAGGGGCCCCCGAATCAGCCCCAGCATTTT
. | TRBJ1-1 | . | TRBV3-1/TRBV3-2 | CASSGGGAEAFF | TGTGCCAGCAGCGGGGGGGGAGCGGAAGCTTTCTTT
TRBD1 | TRBJ2-5 | few | TRBV6-1 | CASSEQGAQETQYF | TGTGCCAGCAGTGAACAGGGGGCGCAGGAGACCCAGTACTTC
. | TRBJ1-1 | . | TRBV10-1 | CASSSGTKGMDTEAFF | TGCGCCAGCAGCTCCGGGACAAAGGGGATGGACACTGAAGCTTTCTTT
TRBD1 | TRBJ2-3 | . | TRBV5-8 | CASNRDRVGDTQYF | TGTGCCAGCAACCGGGACAGGGTGGGAGATACGCAGTATTTT
TRBD1 | TRBJ2-5 | . | TRBV4-2 | CASSQGPGQGEETQYF | TGTGCCAGCAGCCAAGGGCCGGGACAGGGGGAAGAGACCCAGTACTTC
. | TRBJ2-1 | . | TRBV11-2 | CASSFEPTGEQFF | TGTGCCAGCAGCTTCGAACCCACTGGTGAGCAGTTCTTC
TRBD1 | TRBJ1-2 | . | TRBV11-2 | CASSGDRGRTGYGYTF | TGTGCCAGCAGCGGGGACAGGGGGCGAACGGGGTATGGCTACACCTTC
. | TRBJ1-5 | . | TRBV7-2 | CASSLDGQPQHF | TGTGCCAGCAGCTTAGATGGACAACCCCAGCATTTT
TRBD2 | TRBJ2-1 | . | TRBV3-1/TRBV3-2 | CASSHWTSGMYNEQFF | TGTGCCAGCAGCCACTGGACTAGCGGGATGTACAATGAGCAGTTCTTC
. | TRBJ2-3 | . | TRBV12-3/TRBV12-4 | CASSVGRVHTQYF | TGTGCCAGCAGTGTCGGGAGAGTTCATACGCAGTATTTT
. | TRBJ2-1 | . | TRBV5-1 | CASSLGALTNEQFF | TGCGCCAGCAGCTTGGGGGCCTTGACAAATGAGCAGTTCTTC
TRBD1 | TRBJ1-2 | . | TRBV7-2 | CASSPRTGYGYTF | TGTGCCAGCAGCCCTCGGACAGGCTATGGCTACACCTTC
. | TRBJ2-3 | . | TRBV19 | CASRLGGDTDTQYF | TGTGCCAGTAGACTGGGAGGCGACACAGATACGCAGTATTTT